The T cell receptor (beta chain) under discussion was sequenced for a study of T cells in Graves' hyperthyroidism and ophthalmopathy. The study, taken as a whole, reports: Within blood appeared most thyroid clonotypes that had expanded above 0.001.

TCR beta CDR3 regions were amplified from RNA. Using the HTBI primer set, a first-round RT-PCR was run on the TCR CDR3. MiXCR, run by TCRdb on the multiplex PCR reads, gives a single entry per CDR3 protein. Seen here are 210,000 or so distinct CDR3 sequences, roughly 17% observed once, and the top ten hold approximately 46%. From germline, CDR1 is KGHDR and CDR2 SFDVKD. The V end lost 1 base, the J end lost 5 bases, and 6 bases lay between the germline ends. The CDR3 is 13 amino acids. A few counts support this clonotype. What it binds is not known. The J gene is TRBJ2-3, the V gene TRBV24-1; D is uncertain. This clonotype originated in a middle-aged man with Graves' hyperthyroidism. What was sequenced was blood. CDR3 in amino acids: CATSDFFRDTQYF. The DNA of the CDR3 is TGTGCCACCAGTGATTTCTTCCGAGATACGCAGTATTTT.